What follows describes a single T cell receptor (beta chain). As yet, its antigen is unknown. This sample is drawn from a study of cytomegalovirus exposure and HLA in healthy donors. V gave up 1 base and J gave up 1 base, with 7 bases separating them. The germline gives CDR1 SEHNR, CDR2 FQNEAQ (reference sequence). This CDR3 is built from 14 residues. Both 60 Vbeta primers and 13 Jbeta primers went into the PCR. Sequenced by immunoSEQ multiplex PCR; TCRdb stores in-frame clones only, minus some. The sample holds roughly 190,000 clones, over 60% seen once. Study-wide results and caveats: Presence/absence comparisons presumed near-even sequencing depth among donors. CMV antigen specificity was confirmed in vitro for three CMV-associated chains.

Sequenced sample: PBMCs. The chain joins TRBV7-9 to TRBJ1-1; a weak D match, TRBD1 (6 bases). This TCR derives from a woman aged 45-65 years in good health and CMV-seronegative. In nucleotides, the CDR3 is TGTGCCAGCAGCTTAGAACAGGGGAACACTGAAGCTTTCTTT. Its protein is CASSLEQGNTEAFF.